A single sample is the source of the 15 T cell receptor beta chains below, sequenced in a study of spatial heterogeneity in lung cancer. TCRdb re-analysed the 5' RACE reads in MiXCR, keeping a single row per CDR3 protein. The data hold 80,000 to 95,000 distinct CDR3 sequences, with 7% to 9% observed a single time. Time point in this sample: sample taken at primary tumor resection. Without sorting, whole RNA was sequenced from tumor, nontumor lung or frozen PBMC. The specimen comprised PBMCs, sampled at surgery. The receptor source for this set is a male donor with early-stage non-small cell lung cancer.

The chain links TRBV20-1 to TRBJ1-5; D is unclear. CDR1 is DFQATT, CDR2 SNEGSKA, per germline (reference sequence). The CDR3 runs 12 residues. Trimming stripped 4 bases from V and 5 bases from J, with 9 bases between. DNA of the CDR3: TGCAGTGCTACCCACCCAGATCAGCCCCAGCATTTT. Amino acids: CSATHPDQPQHF.

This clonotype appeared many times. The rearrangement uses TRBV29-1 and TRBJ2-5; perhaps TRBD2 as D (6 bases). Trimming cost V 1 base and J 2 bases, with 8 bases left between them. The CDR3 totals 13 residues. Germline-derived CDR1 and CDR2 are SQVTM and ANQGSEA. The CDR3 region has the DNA TGCAGCGTTGAAGGGGGAGGACAAGAGACCCAGTACTTC. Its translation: CSVEGGGQETQYF.

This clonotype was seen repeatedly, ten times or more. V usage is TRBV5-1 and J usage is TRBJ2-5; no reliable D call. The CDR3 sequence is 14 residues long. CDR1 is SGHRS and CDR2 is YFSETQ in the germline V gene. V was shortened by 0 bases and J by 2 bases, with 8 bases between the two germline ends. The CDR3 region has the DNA TGCGCCAGCAGCTTGGAGGGCAGTCAAGAGACCCAGTACTTC. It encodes CASSLEGSQETQYF.

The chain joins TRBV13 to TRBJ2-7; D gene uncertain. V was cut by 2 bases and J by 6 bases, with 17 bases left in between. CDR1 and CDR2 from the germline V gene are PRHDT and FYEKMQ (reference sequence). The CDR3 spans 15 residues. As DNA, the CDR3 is TGTGCCAGCAGCTTAAGTGGGATGCTCGTCTCCGAGCAGTACTTC. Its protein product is CASSLSGMLVSEQYF.

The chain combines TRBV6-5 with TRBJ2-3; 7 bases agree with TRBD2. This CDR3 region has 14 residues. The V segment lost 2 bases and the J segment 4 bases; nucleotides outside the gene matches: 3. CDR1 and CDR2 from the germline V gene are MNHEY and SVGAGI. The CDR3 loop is CASSYGGGADTQYF. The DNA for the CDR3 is TGTGCCAGCAGTTACGGTGGGGGGGCAGATACGCAGTATTTT.

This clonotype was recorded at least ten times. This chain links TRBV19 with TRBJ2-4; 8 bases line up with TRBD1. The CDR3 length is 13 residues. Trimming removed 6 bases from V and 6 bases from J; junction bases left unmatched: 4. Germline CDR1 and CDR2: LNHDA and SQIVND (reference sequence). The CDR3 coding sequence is TGTGCCAGTAGCAGCGGACAGGGAAACATTCAGTACTTC. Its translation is CASSSGQGNIQYF.

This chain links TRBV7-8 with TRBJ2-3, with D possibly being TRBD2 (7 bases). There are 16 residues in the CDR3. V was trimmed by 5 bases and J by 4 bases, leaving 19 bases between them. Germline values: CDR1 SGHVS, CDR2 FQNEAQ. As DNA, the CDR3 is TGTGCCAGCAGCCCCTCTAGCGGAGGGGGGCCAGATACGCAGTATTTT. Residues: CASSPSSGGGPDTQYF.

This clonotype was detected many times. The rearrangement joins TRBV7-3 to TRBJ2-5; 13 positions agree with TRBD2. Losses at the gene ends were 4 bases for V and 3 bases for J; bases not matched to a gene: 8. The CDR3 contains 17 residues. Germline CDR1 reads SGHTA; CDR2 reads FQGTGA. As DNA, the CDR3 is TGTGCCAGCAGCTCCGCTCCAGGACTAGCGGGGGAAGAGACCCAGTACTTC. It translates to CASSSAPGLAGEETQYF.

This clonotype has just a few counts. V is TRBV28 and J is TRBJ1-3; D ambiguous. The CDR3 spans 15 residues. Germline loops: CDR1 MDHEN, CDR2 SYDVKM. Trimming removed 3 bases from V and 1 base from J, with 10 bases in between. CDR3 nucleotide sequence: TGTGCCAGCAGTTTGGTACCTTCATCTGGAAACACCATATATTTT. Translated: CASSLVPSSGNTIYF.

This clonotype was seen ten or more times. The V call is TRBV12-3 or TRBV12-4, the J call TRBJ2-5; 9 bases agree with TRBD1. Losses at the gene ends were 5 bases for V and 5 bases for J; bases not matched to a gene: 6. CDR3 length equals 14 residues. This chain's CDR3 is CASSPRDRVETQYF. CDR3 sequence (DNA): TGTGCCAGCAGTCCCCGGGACAGGGTCGAGACCCAGTACTTC.

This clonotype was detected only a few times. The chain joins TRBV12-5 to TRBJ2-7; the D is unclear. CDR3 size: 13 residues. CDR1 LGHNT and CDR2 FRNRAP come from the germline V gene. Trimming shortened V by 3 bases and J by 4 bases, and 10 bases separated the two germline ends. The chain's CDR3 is CASGLAGTYEQYF. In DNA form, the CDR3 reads TGTGCTAGTGGTTTAGCCGGCACGTACGAGCAGTACTTC.

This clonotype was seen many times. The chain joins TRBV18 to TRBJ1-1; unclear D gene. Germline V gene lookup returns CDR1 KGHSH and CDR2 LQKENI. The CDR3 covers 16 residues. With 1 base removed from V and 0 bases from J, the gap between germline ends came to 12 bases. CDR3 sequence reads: CASSPLRVGLNTEAFF. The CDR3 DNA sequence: TGTGCCAGCTCACCACTGAGGGTAGGGTTGAACACTGAAGCTTTCTTT.

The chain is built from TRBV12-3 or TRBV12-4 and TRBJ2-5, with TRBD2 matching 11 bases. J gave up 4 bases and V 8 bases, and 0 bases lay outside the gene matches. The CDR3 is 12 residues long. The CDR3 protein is CASGTSGETQYF. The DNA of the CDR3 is TGTGCCAGCGGGACTAGCGGAGAGACCCAGTACTTC.

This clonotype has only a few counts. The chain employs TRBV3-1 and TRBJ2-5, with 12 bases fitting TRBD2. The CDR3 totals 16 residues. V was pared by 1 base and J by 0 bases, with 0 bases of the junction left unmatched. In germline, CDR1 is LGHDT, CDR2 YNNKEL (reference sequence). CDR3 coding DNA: TGTGCCAGCAGCCAAGGACTAGCGGGGGACCAAGAGACCCAGTACTTC. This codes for CASSQGLAGDQETQYF.

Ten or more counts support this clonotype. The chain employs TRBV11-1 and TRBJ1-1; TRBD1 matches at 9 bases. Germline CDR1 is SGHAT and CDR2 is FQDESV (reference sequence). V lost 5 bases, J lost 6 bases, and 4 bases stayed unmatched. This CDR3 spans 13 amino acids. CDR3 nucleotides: TGTGCCAGCAGCCGGGACAGGGAGGCTGAAGCTTTCTTT. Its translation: CASSRDREAEAFF.